The T cell receptor beta chain described here comes from a study of blood T cell repertoires in COVID-19. Methods used by the authors: By means of reference gene primer amplification, nucleated cell counts were estimated. Only in-frame clones appear in the TCRdb table, and some are missing; sequencing was by immunoSEQ multiplex PCR. The V and J calls and clone size were taken over from that table, and D and trimming were inferred from the DNA. The sample contains some 530,000 clones, roughly 88% of which appear only once. Germline values: CDR1 LGHNA, CDR2 YNFKEQ. This CDR3 is 11 amino acids long. Deletions cut 5 bases from V and 14 bases from J, with 13 bases between.

The rearrangement uses TRBV4-2 and TRBJ2-1; a possible D gene is TRBD1 (6 bases). This TCR was recovered from a human donor in a cohort sampled during active COVID-19. Specimen: peripheral blood. The CDR3 DNA sequence: TGTGCCAGCAGCACGAGGGGGACGGAGTTCTTC. Its translation: CASSTRGTEFF.